Below are 25 T cell receptor beta chains sequenced from a single sample in a study of OX40 agonist ivuxolimab in advanced cancers. Clones were sequenced by immunoSEQ multiplex PCR, and TCRdb holds only the in-frame ones, with some missing. The sample records fewer than 60,000 clones, more than 75% being singletons. The sample consisted of CD4+ or CD8+ T cells sorted from blood, taken in a trial of the OX40 agonist ivuxolimab. The receptors originated from an adult with an advanced solid tumor such as melanoma, head and neck, liver or kidney cancer.

This clone was seen only once. J is TRBJ1-5 and V is TRBV5-1, with TRBD1 identical over 9 bases. Germline CDR1 is SGHRS and CDR2 is YFSETQ. The V segment lost 3 bases and the J segment 5 bases; nucleotides outside the gene matches: 6. This CDR3 has 15 amino acids. The DNA of the CDR3 is TGCGCCAGCAGCTCCCTTGGGGACAGGGATCAGCCCCAGCATTTT. Amino acids: CASSSLGDRDQPQHF. Drawing the rest from reference TRBV5-1 and TRBJ1-5, the complete variable domain is KAGVTQTPRYLIKTRGQQVTLSCSPISGHRSVSWYQQTPGQGLQFLFEYFSETQRNKGNFPGRFSGRQFSNSRSEMNVSTLELGDSALYLCASSSLGDRDQPQHFGDGTRLSIL.

The CDR3 nucleotides read TGTGCCAGTAGTATCCCCGGGGGAATGAACACTGAAGCTTTCTTT. This codes for CASSIPGGMNTEAFF. J is TRBJ1-1 and V is TRBV19; D possibly corresponds to TRBD1 (5 bases). V lost 3 bases and J lost 0, with 11 bases in between. CDR1 LNHDA and CDR2 SQIVND come from the germline V gene (reference sequence). The CDR3 covers 15 residues.

J is TRBJ1-3 and V is TRBV7-2; D is undetermined. CDR1 is SGHTA, CDR2 FQGNSA, per germline. V was shortened by 1 base and J by 2 bases, with 15 bases between the two germline ends. CDR3 length equals 17 residues. The CDR3 DNA sequence: TGTGCCAGCAGCTTAGAGGGTGGGAATTTAGCTGGAAACACCATATATTTT. Translation: CASSLEGGNLAGNTIYF.

The genes are TRBV2 and TRBJ1-1, with 8 bases lining up with TRBD1. J gave up 1 base and V 5 bases, and 6 bases lay outside the gene matches. The CDR3 covers 15 residues. Germline values: CDR1 SNHLY, CDR2 FYNNEI. DNA of the CDR3: TGTGCCAGCAGTCGAGACAGGGGTCAGAACACTGAAGCTTTCTTT. It is translated as CASSRDRGQNTEAFF. The whole variable domain, remainder taken from reference TRBV2 and TRBJ1-1, is EPEVTQTPSHQVTQMGQEVILRCVPISNHLYFYWYRQILGQKVEFLVSFYNNEISEKSEIFDDQFSVERPDGSNFTLKIRSTKLEDSAMYFCASSRDRGQNTEAFFGQGTRLTVV.

This chain joins TRBV27 and TRBJ2-7; D call uncertain. This CDR3 has 13 residues. Trimming removed 5 bases at V and 0 bases at J, with 8 bases between. Germline CDR1 MNHEY, CDR2 SMNVEV (reference sequence). CDR3 protein: CASSPLGSYEQYF. CDR3 bases: TGTGCCAGCAGTCCCCTTGGCTCCTACGAGCAGTACTTC.

This chain uses TRBV30 with TRBJ1-1; D is unresolved. Germline V gene lookup returns CDR1 GTSNPN and CDR2 SVGIG (reference sequence). The CDR3 is 12 residues long. V gave up 1 base and J gave up 4 bases, with 7 bases separating them. The CDR3 region is CAWSGPSTEAFF. For the CDR3, the DNA is TGTGCCTGGAGTGGGCCGTCCACTGAAGCTTTCTTT.

The rearrangement links TRBV2 to TRBJ1-5; 7 nucleotides match TRBD1. The J segment lost 0 bases and the V segment lost 7 bases, leaving 6 bases of the junction unmatched. The germline CDR1 and CDR2 sequences are SNHLY and FYNNEI. CDR3 length: 15 residues. The CDR3 region has the DNA TGTGCCAGCACAATGACAGGGCATAGCAATCAGCCCCAGCATTTT. It yields the protein CASTMTGHSNQPQHF.

The chain couples TRBV2 to TRBJ1-5; D is perhaps TRBD1 (6 bases). The CDR3 is 14 residues long. Trimming removed 6 bases at V and 4 bases at J, with 13 bases between. Germline CDR1 SNHLY, CDR2 FYNNEI. DNA for the CDR3: TGTGCCAGCAGCCGGGACACTTCTAATCAGCCCCAGCATTTT. It is translated as CASSRDTSNQPQHF.

The chain links TRBV11-2 to TRBJ1-6; 7 positions agree with TRBD1. This CDR3 spans 17 amino acids. Germline assignment: CDR1 SGHAT and CDR2 FQNNGV. J gave up 7 bases and V 5 bases, and 14 bases lay outside the gene matches. Here the CDR3 reads CASSQNTGEVGNSPLHF. The CDR3 nucleotides are TGTGCCAGCAGCCAAAATACAGGGGAAGTTGGGAATTCACCCCTCCACTTT.

V usage is TRBV14 and J usage is TRBJ2-2, with TRBD2 identical over 7 bases. Germline-derived CDR1 and CDR2 are SGHDN and FVKESK. The CDR3 is 15 amino acids. J gave up 9 bases and V 3 bases, and 10 bases lay outside the gene matches. This CDR3 reads CASSHTSLARRELFF. The CDR3 DNA reads TGTGCCAGCAGCCACACATCACTAGCGCGCAGGGAGCTGTTTTTT. The whole variable domain, remainder taken from reference TRBV14 and TRBJ2-2, is EAGVTQFPSHSVIEKGQTVTLRCDPISGHDNLYWYRRVMGKEIKFLLHFVKESKQDESGMPNNRFLAERTGGTYSTLKVQPAELEDSGVYFCASSHTSLARRELFFGEGSRLTVL.

This clone has only a few counts. The chain joins TRBV5-6 to TRBJ1-2; D possibly corresponds to TRBD1 (5 bases). Trimming shortened V by 2 bases and J by 3 bases, and 11 bases separated the two germline ends. Germline V gives CDR1 SGHDT, CDR2 YYEEEE. The length of the CDR3 is 14 residues. CDR3: CASSFALGDYGYTF. In DNA form, the CDR3 reads TGTGCCAGCAGCTTTGCGTTGGGGGACTATGGCTACACCTTC.

This sequence joins TRBV5-6 and TRBJ2-7; 11 nucleotides align to TRBD2. Germline loops: CDR1 SGHDT, CDR2 YYEEEE. Unmatched junction bases numbered 5, after V lost 4 bases and J lost 2 bases. The CDR3 runs 15 residues. The CDR3 loop reads CASSLGLAETYEQYV. DNA of the CDR3: TGTGCCAGCAGCCTGGGACTAGCGGAGACCTACGAGCAGTACGTC.

The rearrangement joins TRBV4-1 to TRBJ1-4; unclear D gene. Germline V gene lookup returns CDR1 MGHRA and CDR2 YSYEKL. V dropped 0 bases and J dropped 5 bases, with 10 bases sitting between them. The CDR3 has 15 amino acids. The CDR3: CASSQDRAGNEKLFF. The CDR3 DNA is TGCGCCAGCAGCCAAGATAGGGCAGGAAATGAAAAACTGTTTTTT.

This chain connects TRBV5-1 to TRBJ2-5, with TRBD2 matching 8 bases. The CDR3 spans 15 residues. The germline CDR1 and CDR2 sequences are SGHRS and YFSETQ. Trimming cost V 7 bases and J 10 bases; bases outside gene matches: 18. In nucleotides, the CDR3 is TGCGCCAGCGCATTTGACGGGGGGGAAGGACGTGACCAGTACTTC. Encoded protein: CASAFDGGEGRDQYF.

J is TRBJ2-4 and V is TRBV19; D possibly corresponds to TRBD1 (6 bases). The germline V gene encodes CDR1 LNHDA and CDR2 SQIVND (reference sequence). V was pared by 3 bases and J by 7 bases, with 10 bases between. CDR3 length equals 13 residues. The CDR3 loop reads CASSMAQGNIQYF. The DNA for the CDR3 is TGTGCCAGTAGTATGGCACAGGGTAACATTCAGTACTTC.

The CDR3 sequence: CASSQGLAGNGEQFF. The CDR3 region has the DNA TGCGCCAGCAGCCAAGGACTAGCGGGAAATGGCGAGCAGTTCTTC. The chain uses TRBV4-1 and TRBJ2-1; 11 bases fit TRBD2. Germline assignment: CDR1 MGHRA and CDR2 YSYEKL. This CDR3 contains 15 residues. Losses at the gene ends were 1 base for V and 10 bases for J; bases not matched to a gene: 6.

This sequence joins TRBV5-1 and TRBJ2-2; D call uncertain. The germline gives CDR1 SGHRS, CDR2 YFSETQ. V gave up 1 base and J gave up 4 bases, with 14 bases separating them. CDR3 length: 16 amino acids. CDR3 in DNA: TGCGCCAGCAGCTTGATAGGCGGCAGTGCCACCGGGGAGCTGTTTTTT. This codes for CASSLIGGSATGELFF.

The rearrangement links TRBV28 to TRBJ1-2; D is uncertain. The germline V gene encodes CDR1 MDHEN and CDR2 SYDVKM. The CDR3 totals 12 residues. V gave up 3 bases and J gave up 6 bases, with 8 bases separating them. CDR3 nucleotides: TGTGCCAGCAGTTTTCGACCCGATGGCTACACCTTC. Its protein product is CASSFRPDGYTF.

The chain carries TRBV25-1 and TRBJ1-3; D uncertain. V lost 5 bases and J 7 bases, leaving 9 bases between the germline ends. Germline CDR1 is MGHDK and CDR2 is SYGVNS. The CDR3 runs to 12 residues. The chain's CDR3 is CASSFLGNTIYF. The CDR3 nucleotides are TGTGCCAGCAGTTTCCTGGGCAACACCATATATTTT.

The chain carries TRBV2 and TRBJ2-7; no clear D gene. Trimming took off 7 bases at V and 2 bases at J, with 9 bases between the two ends. Germline lookup yields CDR1 SNHLY and CDR2 FYNNEI. The CDR3 runs to 12 residues. CDR3 loop: CASKHDTYEQYF. CDR3 nucleotides: TGTGCCAGCAAGCACGACACCTACGAGCAGTACTTC.

This chain links TRBV5-6 with TRBJ2-1; TRBD2 is a possible D gene (6 bases). CDR1 is SGHDT and CDR2 is YYEEEE in the germline V gene. CDR3 length: 15 amino acids. V was cut by 4 bases and J by 0 bases, with 11 bases left in between. The DNA of the CDR3 is TGTGCCAGCAGCCGGGGGTTCAGCTCCTACAATGAGCAGTTCTTC. Protein product: CASSRGFSSYNEQFF. The full variable domain, rest sourced from reference TRBV5-6 and TRBJ2-1, is DAGVTQSPTHLIKTRGQQVTLRCSPKSGHDTVSWYQQALGQGPQFIFQYYEEEERQRGNFPDRFSGHQFPNYSSELNVNALLLGDSALYLCASSRGFSSYNEQFFGPGTRLTVL.

The V gene is TRBV4-2, the J gene TRBJ2-1; 10 nucleotides line up with TRBD2. The J segment lost 4 bases and the V segment lost 0 bases, leaving 12 bases of the junction unmatched. The CDR3 consists of 19 residues. Germline CDR1 reads LGHNA; CDR2 reads YNFKEQ. CDR3 coding DNA: TGTGCCAGCAGCCAAGAATATATTGAGCGGGAGGGCCGGTACAATGAGCAGTTCTTC. Its translation: CASSQEYIEREGRYNEQFF.

The genes are TRBV5-1 and TRBJ2-5, with 12 positions matching TRBD2. Germline assignment: CDR1 SGHRS and CDR2 YFSETQ. The V segment lost 5 bases and the J segment 3 bases; nucleotides outside the gene matches: 2. CDR3 length equals 14 residues. The CDR3 nucleotides are TGCGCCAGCAGGTGGACTAGCGGGAAAGAGACCCAGTACTTC. The encoded protein is CASRWTSGKETQYF.

The chain links TRBV10-1 to TRBJ1-6; D is unclear. The germline CDR1 and CDR2 sequences are WNHNN and SYGVQD (reference sequence). V lost 5 bases, J lost 4 bases, and 9 bases lay in between. The CDR3 has 14 residues. The CDR3 DNA reads as TGCGCCAGCAGTCCTGGAAAATATAATTCACCCCTCCACTTT. Its translation: CASSPGKYNSPLHF.

This chain joins TRBV15 and TRBJ2-4; TRBD2 is a possible D gene (6 bases). This CDR3 is built from 18 residues. Germline V gene data show CDR1 as LNHNV and CDR2 as YYDKDF (reference sequence). The V and J ends lost 4 bases and 0 bases respectively, with 19 bases between them. CDR3 amino acids: CATSTVLVGGLAKNIQYF. The DNA of the CDR3 is TGTGCCACCAGCACCGTTCTTGTGGGAGGACTAGCCAAAAACATTCAGTACTTC.